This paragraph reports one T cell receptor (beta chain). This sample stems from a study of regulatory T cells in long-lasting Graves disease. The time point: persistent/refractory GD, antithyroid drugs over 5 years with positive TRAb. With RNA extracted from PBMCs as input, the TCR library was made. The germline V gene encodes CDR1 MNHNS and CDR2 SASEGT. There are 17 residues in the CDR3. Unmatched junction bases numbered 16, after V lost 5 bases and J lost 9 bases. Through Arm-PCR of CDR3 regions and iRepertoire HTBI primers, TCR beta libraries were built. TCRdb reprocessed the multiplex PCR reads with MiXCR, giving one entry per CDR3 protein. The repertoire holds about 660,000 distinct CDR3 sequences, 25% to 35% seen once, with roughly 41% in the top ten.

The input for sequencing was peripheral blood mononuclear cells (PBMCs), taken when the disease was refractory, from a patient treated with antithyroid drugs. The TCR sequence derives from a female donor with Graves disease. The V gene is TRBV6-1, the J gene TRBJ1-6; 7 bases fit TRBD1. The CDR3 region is CASSRFRDSGPFSPLHF. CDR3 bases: TGTGCCAGCAGTCGCTTCCGGGACAGCGGTCCATTTTCACCCCTCCACTTT.